This entry describes one T cell receptor beta chain. Its antigen is not known. This sample's time point: persistent/refractory GD, antithyroid drugs over 5 years with positive TRAb. Following extraction of RNA from PBMCs, that RNA was used to make the TCR library. This sample was included in a study of regulatory T cells in long-lasting Graves disease. Turning to the study itself: The term persistent Graves' disease signified upward of 5 years on antithyroid drugs with positive TSH receptor antibodies. Study-level findings and limits: Less diverse TCR repertoires were seen in persistent Graves' patients than in newly diagnosed ones.

To make TCR beta libraries, researchers used iRepertoire HTBI primers and Arm-PCR of CDR3 regions. MiXCR, applied by TCRdb to the multiplex PCR reads, yields one record per CDR3 protein. The sample has about 660,000 distinct CDR3 sequences; 25% to 35% are singletons. CDR1 SGHRS and CDR2 YFSETQ come from the germline V gene. This CDR3 has 12 residues. V lost 3 bases and J 7 bases, leaving 11 bases between the germline ends. The gene calls are TRBV5-1 and TRBJ2-7, with TRBD2 as a possible D gene (6 bases). Here the sequenced sample was peripheral blood mononuclear cells (PBMCs), taken when the disease was refractory, from a patient treated with antithyroid drugs. The TCR comes from a female donor with Graves disease. CDR3 sequence (DNA): TGCGCCAGCAGCTGGCCCGGAGGGGAGCAGTACTTC. Translated, it gives CASSWPGGEQYF.